This T cell receptor beta chain was documented in a study of OX40 agonist ivuxolimab in advanced cancers. Overall study context: Partial responses were observed in three patients, of whom one had hepatocellular carcinoma and two had cutaneous melanoma. Notes on the study in general: Certain nonresponders additionally had low normalized T-cell clonal expansion.

Clones were read by immunoSEQ multiplex PCR, and TCRdb kept only the in-frame ones, dropping some. The data show 81,000 or so clones, 91% seen once. In the case of this clone: Antigen unknown.

On cycle 4 day 1 and cycle 7 day 1, as well as at baseline, blood was sampled. The CDR3 contains 15 residues. Trimming left V 3 bases short and J 4 bases short, with 13 bases between. CDR1 and CDR2 (germline): LNHDA, SQIVND (reference sequence). The genes are TRBV19 and TRBJ2-1, with TRBD2 as a possible D gene (6 bases). The material sequenced was CD4+ or CD8+ T cells sorted from blood, taken in a trial of the OX40 agonist ivuxolimab. The TCR sequence derives from an adult with an advanced solid tumor such as melanoma, head and neck, liver or kidney cancer. The CDR3 spells CASSIIHGGYNEQFF. The CDR3 region has the DNA TGTGCCAGTAGTATTATCCACGGGGGTTACAATGAGCAGTTCTTC. The full variable domain, its missing parts supplied by reference TRBV19 and TRBJ2-1, is DGGITQSPKYLFRKEGQNVTLSCEQNLNHDAMYWYRQDPGQGLRLIYYSQIVNDFQKGDIAEGYSVSREKKESFPLTVTSAQKNPTAFYLCASSIIHGGYNEQFFGPGTRLTVL.